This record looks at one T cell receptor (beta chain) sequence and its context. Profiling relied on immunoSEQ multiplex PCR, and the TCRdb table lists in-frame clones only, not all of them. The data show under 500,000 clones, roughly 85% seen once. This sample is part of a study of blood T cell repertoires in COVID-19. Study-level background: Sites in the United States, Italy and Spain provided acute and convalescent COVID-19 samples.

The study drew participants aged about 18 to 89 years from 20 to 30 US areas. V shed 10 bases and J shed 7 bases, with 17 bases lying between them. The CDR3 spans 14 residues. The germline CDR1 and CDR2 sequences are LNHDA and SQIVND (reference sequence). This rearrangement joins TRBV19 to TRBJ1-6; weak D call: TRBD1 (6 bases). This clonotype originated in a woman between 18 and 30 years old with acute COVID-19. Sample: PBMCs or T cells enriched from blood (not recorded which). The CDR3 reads CATSPAGDNSPLHF. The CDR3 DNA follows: TGTGCCACCTCCCCCGCAGGGGACAATTCACCCCTCCACTTT.